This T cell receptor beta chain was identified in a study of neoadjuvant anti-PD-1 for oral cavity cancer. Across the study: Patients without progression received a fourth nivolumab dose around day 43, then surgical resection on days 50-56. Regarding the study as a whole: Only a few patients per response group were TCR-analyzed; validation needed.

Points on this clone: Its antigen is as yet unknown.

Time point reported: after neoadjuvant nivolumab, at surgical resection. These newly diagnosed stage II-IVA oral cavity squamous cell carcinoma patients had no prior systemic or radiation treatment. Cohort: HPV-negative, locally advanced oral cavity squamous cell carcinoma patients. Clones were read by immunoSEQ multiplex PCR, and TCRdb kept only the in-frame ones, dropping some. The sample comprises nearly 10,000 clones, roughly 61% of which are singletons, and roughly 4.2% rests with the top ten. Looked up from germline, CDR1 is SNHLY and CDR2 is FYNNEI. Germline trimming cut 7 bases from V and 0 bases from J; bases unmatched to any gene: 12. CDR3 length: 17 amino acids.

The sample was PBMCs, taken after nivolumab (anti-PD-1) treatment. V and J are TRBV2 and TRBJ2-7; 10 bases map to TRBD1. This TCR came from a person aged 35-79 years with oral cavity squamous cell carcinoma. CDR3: CASTGVLGTGDSYEQYF. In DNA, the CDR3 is TGTGCCAGCACCGGAGTTTTGGGGACAGGGGACTCCTACGAGCAGTACTTC.